This T cell receptor (beta chain) came from a study of blood T cell repertoires in COVID-19. Some clones are missing from TCRdb's copy, which holds only in-frame ones; the method was immunoSEQ multiplex PCR. The sample carries 110,000 to 150,000 clones, around nine tenths recorded once. The sequenced material came from peripheral blood. The TCR was taken from a human donor in a cohort sampled during active COVID-19.

This CDR3 reads CASSERQGRSTEAFF. The CDR3 DNA reads as TGTGCCAGCAGCGAACGACAGGGACGTAGCACTGAAGCTTTCTTT. This sequence joins TRBV9 and TRBJ1-1; TRBD1 matches 7 bases. With V trimmed by 3 bases and J by 4 bases, 9 bases remained unmatched. The CDR3 covers 15 residues. Germline CDR1 is SGDLS and CDR2 is YYNGEE.